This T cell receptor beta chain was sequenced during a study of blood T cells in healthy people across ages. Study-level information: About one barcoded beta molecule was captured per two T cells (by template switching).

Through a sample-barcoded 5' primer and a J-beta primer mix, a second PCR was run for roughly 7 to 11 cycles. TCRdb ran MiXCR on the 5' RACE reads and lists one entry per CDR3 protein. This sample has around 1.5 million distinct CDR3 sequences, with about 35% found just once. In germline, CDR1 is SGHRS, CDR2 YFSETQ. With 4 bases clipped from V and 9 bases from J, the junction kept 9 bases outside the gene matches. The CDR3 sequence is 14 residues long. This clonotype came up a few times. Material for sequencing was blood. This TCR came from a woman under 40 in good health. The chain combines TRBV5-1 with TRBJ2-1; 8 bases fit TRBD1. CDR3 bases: TGCGCCAGCAGCGCAGCGACAGGGGAAGGTGAGCAGTTCTTC. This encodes CASSAATGEGEQFF.